These 22 T cell receptor beta chains share one sample of origin, sequenced in a study of blood T cell repertoires in COVID-19. Sequencing was performed with immunoSEQ multiplex PCR; in TCRdb, only in-frame clones are kept and a portion is missing. The sample lists about 130,000 clones; around 86% were seen once. The specimen sequenced was peripheral blood. The receptors were sampled from a woman aged 45-65 years who had recovered from COVID-19.

As DNA, the CDR3 is TGTGCCAGCAGACGTACAGGGGTACACGAGCAGTACTTC. Its protein is CASRRTGVHEQYF. The genes are TRBV14 and TRBJ2-7; 7 nucleotides match TRBD1. Germline V gives CDR1 SGHDN, CDR2 FVKESK. With V trimmed by 6 bases and J by 5 bases, 7 bases remained unmatched. The CDR3 is 13 residues long. The full variable domain, in which reference TRBV14 and TRBJ2-7 provide the parts outside the CDR3, is EAGVTQFPSHSVIEKGQTVTLRCDPISGHDNLYWYRRVMGKEIKFLLHFVKESKQDESGMPNNRFLAERTGGTYSTLKVQPAELEDSGVYFCASRRTGVHEQYFGPGTRLTVT.

This clone was picked up one time. The sample has other DNA sequences that encode this CDR3 too. This chain connects TRBV5-1 to TRBJ1-1; maybe TRBD1 (5 bases). V dropped 1 base and J dropped 1 base, with 8 bases sitting between them. Germline assignment: CDR1 SGHRS and CDR2 YFSETQ. The CDR3 sequence is 14 residues long. This CDR3 reads CASSLLQGNTEAFF. The CDR3 region has the DNA TGCGCCAGCAGCTTGCTTCAGGGGAACACTGAAGCTTTCTTT.

The chain employs TRBV5-1 and TRBJ2-3; D might be TRBD2 (6 bases). Between the trimmed V and J ends, which lost 6 bases and 1 base, there was a span of 12 bases. CDR3 length equals 14 residues. Germline CDR1 SGHRS, CDR2 YFSETQ. The CDR3 sequence is CASTLGGGTDTQYF. CDR3 in DNA: TGCGCCAGCACCCTGGGGGGTGGCACAGATACGCAGTATTTT.

The rearrangement uses TRBV10-3 and TRBJ2-3; D is uncertain. V dropped 4 bases and J dropped 2 bases, with 4 bases sitting between them. Germline CDR1 and CDR2: ENHRY and SYGVKD. This CDR3 comprises 12 residues. CDR3 nucleotides: TGTGCCATCAGTGCAGACACAGATACGCAGTATTTT. It encodes CAISADTDTQYF.

CDR3 bases: TGTGCCAGTACCACCGGGGGCACTGAAGCTTTCTTT. Translation: CASTTGGTEAFF. The chain combines TRBV19 with TRBJ1-1; tentatively, D is TRBD1 (5 bases). This CDR3 spans 12 amino acids. V was pared by 7 bases and J by 4 bases, with 10 bases between. Germline values: CDR1 LNHDA, CDR2 SQIVND (reference sequence). The full variable domain, its missing parts supplied by reference TRBV19 and TRBJ1-1, is DGGITQSPKYLFRKEGQNVTLSCEQNLNHDAMYWYRQDPGQGLRLIYYSQIVNDFQKGDIAEGYSVSREKKESFPLTVTSAQKNPTAFYLCASTTGGTEAFFGQGTRLTVV.

The gene calls are TRBV5-1 and TRBJ2-3; 12 nucleotides agree with TRBD2. This CDR3 contains 17 residues. Germline V gene data show CDR1 as SGHRS and CDR2 as YFSETQ. V dropped 6 bases and J dropped 2; count of bases not matched to a gene: 10. The CDR3 region has the DNA TGCGCCAGCAAACTGGGAACTAGCGGGAGGCCCACAGATACGCAGTATTTT. Translated: CASKLGTSGRPTDTQYF.

The chain is built from TRBV3-1 (or the pseudogene TRBV3-2) and TRBJ2-5; D may be TRBD2 (6 bases). V lost 5 bases and J 2 bases, leaving 12 bases between the germline ends. Germline V gene lookup returns CDR1 LGHDT and CDR2 YNNKEL (reference sequence). The CDR3 covers 14 residues. Here the CDR3 DNA reads TGTGCCAGCAGCTTTCTGGGGGGTCAAGAGACCCAGTACTTC. Protein sequence: CASSFLGGQETQYF.

The CDR3, as DNA: TGTGCCAGCTCACCGACAGAAATTAACGGGGAGCTGTTTTTT. Translating it yields CASSPTEINGELFF. The chain joins TRBV18 to TRBJ2-2, with D maybe TRBD1 (5 bases). Germline CDR1 KGHSH, CDR2 LQKENI. The CDR3 extends over 14 amino acids. Trimming left V 3 bases short and J 7 bases short, with 12 bases between. Looking up the rest from reference TRBV18 and TRBJ2-2 gives the full variable domain: NAGVMQNPRHLVRRRGQEARLRCSPMKGHSHVYWYRQLPEEGLKFMVYLQKENIIDESGMPKERFSAEFPKEGPSILRIQQVVRGDSAAYFCASSPTEINGELFFGEGSRLTVL.

This chain uses TRBV9 with TRBJ1-1; a weak D match, TRBD1 (5 bases). This CDR3 is 15 amino acids long. Deletions cut 4 bases from V and 4 bases from J, with 17 bases between. CDR1 and CDR2 (germline): SGDLS, YYNGEE. The DNA for the CDR3 is TGTGCCAGCAGCAGAGAGGCAGCGGGGGGCACTGAAGCTTTCTTT. Encoded protein: CASSREAAGGTEAFF.

The V call is TRBV2, the J call TRBJ2-3; 9 bases are a match to TRBD2. With V trimmed by 5 bases and J by 0 bases, 15 bases remained unmatched. CDR3 length: 19 residues. Germline V gene sequence: CDR1 SNHLY, CDR2 FYNNEI. CDR3 DNA: TGTGCCAGCAGTTCCGAGACTAGCGGACCCCTAGGGAGCACAGATACGCAGTATTTT. Translated, it gives CASSSETSGPLGSTDTQYF. The complete variable domain, with remaining parts taken from reference TRBV2 and TRBJ2-3, reads EPEVTQTPSHQVTQMGQEVILRCVPISNHLYFYWYRQILGQKVEFLVSFYNNEISEKSEIFDDQFSVERPDGSNFTLKIRSTKLEDSAMYFCASSSETSGPLGSTDTQYFGPGTRLTVL.

V and J are TRBV7-2 and TRBJ2-1, with a possible D match to TRBD2 (5 bases). Per germline, CDR1 SGHTA and CDR2 FQGNSA. Trimming cost V 5 bases and J 6 bases, with 20 bases left between them. The CDR3 covers 16 residues. The CDR3 reads CASSPESGLLTNEQFF. As DNA, the CDR3 is TGTGCCAGCAGCCCCGAGTCAGGACTCCTCACCAATGAGCAGTTCTTC.

The CDR3 nucleotides read TGTGCCAGCAGTTTAAACAGCCCCTACGAGCAGTACTTC. Translation gives CASSLNSPYEQYF. This chain uses TRBV27 with TRBJ2-7; D is ambiguous. This CDR3 has 13 residues. CDR1 and CDR2 (germline): MNHEY, SMNVEV (reference sequence). The germline V and J ends were trimmed by 2 bases and 2 bases, with 7 bases remaining between them.

The V and J genes are TRBV5-1 and TRBJ2-1; TRBD1 matches 10 bases. The germline CDR1 and CDR2 sequences are SGHRS and YFSETQ. The CDR3 has 15 amino acids. V lost 0 bases and J lost 5; bases outside the gene matches: 2. The CDR3 sequence is CASSLGGTGDNEQFF. The CDR3 DNA sequence: TGCGCCAGCAGCTTGGGGGGGACAGGGGACAATGAGCAGTTCTTC.

The sample holds a few counts of this clone. CDR3 nucleotides: TGTGCCAGCAAGCGAGGGCTCCACACTGAAGCTTTCTTT. Amino acid sequence: CASKRGLHTEAFF. The genes are TRBV2 and TRBJ1-1, with D unclear. V was trimmed by 7 bases and J by 3 bases, leaving 12 bases between them. From germline, CDR1 is SNHLY and CDR2 FYNNEI. CDR3 length: 13 residues.

This chain links TRBV2 with TRBJ1-4, with 9 positions matching TRBD1. Germline CDR1 and CDR2: SNHLY and FYNNEI. CDR3 length: 17 residues. After removal of 4 bases from V and 0 bases from J, the junction contained 6 bases not matched to a gene. The CDR3 region is CASSAGQGFATNEKLFF. As DNA, the CDR3 is TGTGCCAGCAGTGCGGGACAGGGATTTGCAACTAATGAAAAACTGTTTTTT.

The V call is TRBV5-1, the J call TRBJ2-1; 8 nucleotides align to TRBD2. J was trimmed by 9 bases and V by 2 bases; bases with no gene match: 13. The CDR3 is 16 residues long. Germline V gene data show CDR1 as SGHRS and CDR2 as YFSETQ. CDR3 in amino acids: CASSFALAAGEVEQFF. The CDR3 DNA is TGCGCCAGCAGCTTCGCACTAGCGGCCGGAGAGGTTGAGCAGTTCTTC.

The chain joins TRBV11-3 to TRBJ2-3, with TRBD2 matching over 8 bases. The CDR3 contains 16 residues. Germline CDR1 reads SGHNT; CDR2 reads YENEEA. The V gene end was trimmed by 3 bases and the J gene end by 1 base; junction bases not matched to a gene: 6. The CDR3 nucleotides read TGTGCCAGCAGCTTTAGGTCAGCGGGAGGCACAGATACGCAGTATTTT. Amino acid sequence: CASSFRSAGGTDTQYF.

The chain couples TRBV19 to TRBJ1-1; 8 positions match TRBD1. The CDR3 has 14 amino acids. The germline V gene encodes CDR1 LNHDA and CDR2 SQIVND (reference sequence). With 3 bases clipped from V and 5 bases from J, the junction kept 5 bases outside the gene matches. The CDR3 coding sequence is TGTGCCAGTAGTATCGGACAGGGAAGAACTGAAGCTTTCTTT. It yields the protein CASSIGQGRTEAFF.

Only a few counts were recorded for this clone. V and J are TRBV5-8 and TRBJ2-7; the D gene is possibly TRBD2 (5 bases). V lost 4 bases to trimming and J lost 1 base, with 18 bases between them. CDR1 and CDR2 (germline): SGHTS, YDEGEE. CDR3 length equals 16 residues. The CDR3 sequence: CASSTKPDSRSYEQYF. The CDR3 DNA reads TGTGCCAGCAGCACAAAACCGGACTCGCGTTCCTACGAGCAGTACTTC.

This clone occurred once. The J gene is TRBJ1-2, the V gene TRBV5-5; D is ambiguous. Germline lookup yields CDR1 SGHKS and CDR2 YYEKEE (reference sequence). V lost 1 base to trimming and J lost 0 bases, with 13 bases between them. The CDR3 covers 16 residues. The CDR3 loop reads CASSLSGSKANYGYTF. In DNA form, the CDR3 reads TGTGCCAGCAGCTTGTCGGGGTCGAAGGCTAACTATGGCTACACCTTC.

The V gene is TRBV10-3, the J gene TRBJ2-7; 9 nucleotides line up with TRBD1. After removal of 3 bases from V and 6 bases from J, the junction contained 6 bases not matched to a gene. The CDR3 loop spans 14 amino acids. Per germline, CDR1 ENHRY and CDR2 SYGVKD. CDR3 sequence: CAISERDRVGEQYF. CDR3 sequence (DNA): TGTGCCATCAGTGAACGGGACAGGGTGGGCGAGCAGTACTTC.

The chain has TRBV5-6 and TRBJ2-5; tentatively, D is TRBD1 (6 bases). There are 15 residues in the CDR3. CDR1 is SGHDT and CDR2 is YYEEEE in the germline V gene. V lost 1 base and J lost 5, with 15 bases in between. CDR3 sequence: CASSLLLGGRETQYF. The CDR3 region has the DNA TGTGCCAGCAGCTTGTTATTAGGGGGTCGGGAGACCCAGTACTTC.